The 29 T cell receptor beta chains below come from one sample, sequenced in a study of cytomegalovirus exposure and HLA in healthy donors. The PCR employed 60 Vbeta primers together with 13 Jbeta primers. Libraries were prepared by immunoSEQ multiplex PCR; TCRdb keeps only in-frame clonotypes and omits some of them. The repertoire holds approximately 130,000 clones, with approximately 87% as singletons. The sequenced sample was PBMCs. The receptors originated from a woman aged 25 to 39 in good health and CMV-seronegative.

The CDR3 loop is CASSERGGYNYGYTF. CDR3 in DNA: TGTGCCAGCAGTGAAAGAGGGGGCTATAACTATGGCTACACCTTC. The chain recombines TRBV25-1 with TRBJ1-2; 7 bases align to TRBD1. The CDR3 contains 15 residues. V shed 2 bases, J shed 1 base, and the junction held 4 bases outside the gene matches. CDR1 and CDR2 (germline): MGHDK, SYGVNS.

The chain links TRBV9 to TRBJ2-7; a possible D gene is TRBD1 (5 bases). The CDR3 contains 15 residues. Germline V CDR1 and CDR2: SGDLS, YYNGEE. V was trimmed by 0 bases and J by 3 bases, leaving 13 bases between them. As DNA, the CDR3 is TGTGCCAGCAGCGTAGGCCCCGGACAACTCTACGAGCAGTACTTC. Translated: CASSVGPGQLYEQYF.

The chain employs TRBV7-2 and TRBJ1-2; a weak D match, TRBD1 (5 bases). In germline, CDR1 is SGHTA, CDR2 FQGNSA. Between the trimmed V and J ends, which lost 1 base and 7 bases, there was a span of 13 bases. CDR3 length: 14 residues. CDR3 nucleotides: TGTGCCAGCAGCTTAGGGGCAGGGTTGGTTGGCTACACCTTC. Translation: CASSLGAGLVGYTF.

V is TRBV7-8 and J is TRBJ2-7; a possible D gene is TRBD1 (5 bases). Trimming left V 5 bases short and J 1 base short, with 18 bases between. The CDR3 loop spans 16 amino acids. Germline V gene sequence: CDR1 SGHVS, CDR2 FQNEAQ. The CDR3 loop reads CASSLMGQGPSYEQYF. Here the CDR3 DNA reads TGTGCCAGCAGCCTAATGGGTCAGGGCCCATCCTACGAGCAGTACTTC. The whole variable domain, remainder taken from reference TRBV7-8 and TRBJ2-7, is GAGVSQSPRYKVAKRGQDVALRCDPISGHVSLFWYQQALGQGPEFLTYFQNEAQLDKSGLPSDRFFAERPEGSVSTLKIQRTQQEDSAVYLCASSLMGQGPSYEQYFGPGTRLTVT.

The genes are TRBV18 and TRBJ2-6; possibly TRBD1 for D (6 bases). Germline values: CDR1 KGHSH, CDR2 LQKENI. V shed 4 bases and J shed 0 bases, with 7 bases lying between them. The CDR3 consists of 15 residues. The DNA for the CDR3 is TGTGCCAGCTCACAACAGGGCTCTGGGGCCAACGTCCTGACTTTC. Translating it yields CASSQQGSGANVLTF.

Remarks on this clone: Other DNA sequences in the same sample also yield this CDR3. This rearrangement joins TRBV4-2 to TRBJ2-2; 10 bases agree with TRBD1. Germline V CDR1 and CDR2: LGHNA, YNFKEQ. This CDR3 contains 15 residues. Unmatched junction bases numbered 0, after V lost 1 base and J lost 4 bases. The CDR3 spells CASSQGTGGTGELFF. Written as DNA, the CDR3 is TGTGCCAGCAGCCAAGGGACAGGGGGCACCGGGGAGCTGTTTTTT.

The chain has TRBV7-9 and TRBJ2-1, with 12 bases matching TRBD1. V was clipped by 5 bases and J by 4 bases; unmatched bases: 9. Germline V gene data show CDR1 as SEHNR and CDR2 as FQNEAQ (reference sequence). The CDR3 is made up of 17 amino acids. This CDR3 is CASSPSQGQGAYNEQFF. CDR3 sequence (DNA): TGTGCCAGCAGCCCGAGTCAGGGACAGGGGGCTTACAATGAGCAGTTCTTC.

This clone was recorded only once. The V call is TRBV4-1, the J call TRBJ1-1, with D perhaps matching TRBD1 (5 bases). Trimming left V 2 bases short and J 0 bases short, with 13 bases between. Germline V CDR1 and CDR2: MGHRA, YSYEKL. The CDR3 length is 16 residues. The CDR3 region is CASSQTTRALNTEAFF. The CDR3 DNA reads TGCGCCAGCAGCCAAACTACCAGGGCCTTGAACACTGAAGCTTTCTTT.

This chain connects TRBV5-1 to TRBJ2-2, with unresolved D. The germline CDR1 and CDR2 sequences are SGHRS and YFSETQ. With 0 bases removed from V and 0 bases from J, the gap between germline ends came to 6 bases. CDR3 size: 15 residues. CDR3 in amino acids: CASSLGASNTGELFF. CDR3 nucleotides: TGCGCCAGCAGCTTGGGGGCCTCGAACACCGGGGAGCTGTTTTTT.

The chain recombines TRBV19 with TRBJ2-5; 7 nucleotides line up with TRBD2. The germline CDR1 and CDR2 sequences are LNHDA and SQIVND (reference sequence). J lost 3 bases, V lost 4 bases, and 8 bases had no gene match. The CDR3 contains 15 residues. CDR3 bases: TGTGCCAGTAGTAAACTAGCGCCCGAAGAAGAGACCCAGTACTTC. As protein: CASSKLAPEEETQYF. Filled out from reference TRBV19 and TRBJ2-5, the complete variable domain reads DGGITQSPKYLFRKEGQNVTLSCEQNLNHDAMYWYRQDPGQGLRLIYYSQIVNDFQKGDIAEGYSVSREKKESFPLTVTSAQKNPTAFYLCASSKLAPEEETQYFGPGTRLLVL.

The chain couples TRBV5-1 to TRBJ1-1; the D gene is possibly TRBD1 (5 bases). CDR1 and CDR2 from the germline V gene are SGHRS and YFSETQ. This CDR3 has 15 residues. Trimming left V 5 bases short and J 1 base short, with 15 bases between. Written as DNA, the CDR3 is TGCGCCAGCAGAGCCGCCCCTCAGGGGAACACTGAAGCTTTCTTT. Translated: CASRAAPQGNTEAFF.

This chain uses TRBV5-1 with TRBJ1-1; TRBD1 aligns across 8 bases. The CDR3 runs 14 residues. Germline V gene data show CDR1 as SGHRS and CDR2 as YFSETQ. The V and J ends lost 1 base and 4 bases, in that order; junction bases with no gene match: 3. The DNA of the CDR3 is TGCGCCAGCAGCTTGAACACAGGGGGCACTGAAGCTTTCTTT. This gives the protein CASSLNTGGTEAFF.

CDR3 protein: CASSTGLNGELFF. The CDR3 coding sequence is TGTGCCAGCAGTACCGGGTTAAACGGGGAGCTGTTTTTT. The chain uses TRBV5-4 and TRBJ2-2; D gene uncertain. CDR1 is SGHNT, CDR2 YYREEE, per germline (reference sequence). This CDR3 spans 13 amino acids. V dropped 5 bases and J dropped 7 bases, with 12 bases sitting between them.

On this clone: The junction and the germline gene differ at one end; a read error may be behind it. The CDR3 loop is CSVEGGGFNYGYPF. As DNA, the CDR3 is TGCAGCGTTGAAGGCGGGGGGTTTAACTATGGCTACCCCTTC. The J gene is TRBJ1-2, the V gene TRBV29-1; perhaps TRBD1 as D (5 bases). The CDR3 runs to 14 residues. Germline V lookup: CDR1 SQVTM, CDR2 ANQGSEA.

The chain uses TRBV5-4 and TRBJ1-3; weak D call: TRBD1 (5 bases). Germline lookup yields CDR1 SGHNT and CDR2 YYREEE (reference sequence). The germline V and J ends were trimmed by 2 bases and 4 bases, with 13 bases remaining between them. This CDR3 comprises 15 residues. This CDR3 is CASSLRTLGGNTIYF. The DNA of the CDR3 is TGTGCCAGCAGCTTACGGACATTAGGAGGAAACACCATATATTTT.

This clone was counted only a few times. At one end the junction does not follow the germline gene, possibly because of a read error. This chain connects TRBV5-6 to TRBJ2-1; 10 nucleotides agree with TRBD2. Germline lookup yields CDR1 SGHDT and CDR2 YYEEEE. CDR3 length: 16 amino acids. CDR3 sequence reads: CVSSLAGLAGESEQFF. The CDR3 bases are TGTGTCAGCAGCTTGGCCGGCCTAGCGGGAGAGAGTGAGCAGTTCTTC.

The V call is TRBV27, the J call TRBJ2-6, with D maybe TRBD1 (6 bases). V lost 6 bases and J lost 2, with 8 bases in between. This CDR3 region has 14 residues. The germline V gene encodes CDR1 MNHEY and CDR2 SMNVEV (reference sequence). In DNA, the CDR3 is TGTGCCAGCAGGTCAGGGGCTGGGGCCAACGTCCTGACTTTC. It translates to CASRSGAGANVLTF.

The chain is built from TRBV18 and TRBJ1-1; the match to TRBD1 covers 10 bases. V shed 2 bases, J shed 4 bases, and the junction held 1 base outside the gene matches. The CDR3 consists of 14 residues. CDR1 is KGHSH and CDR2 is LQKENI in the germline V gene. The CDR3 loop is CASSPRTGGTEAFF. Here the CDR3 DNA reads TGTGCCAGCTCACCAAGGACAGGGGGCACTGAAGCTTTCTTT.

The rearrangement links TRBV5-4 to TRBJ1-2; D call uncertain. Germline CDR1 reads SGHNT; CDR2 reads YYREEE (reference sequence). The CDR3 has 14 amino acids. Trimming pared 1 base from V and 8 bases from J, leaving 15 bases between. The CDR3 reads CASSLSPRSRGYTF. CDR3 bases: TGTGCCAGCAGCTTGAGCCCGCGGTCACGCGGCTACACCTTC.

This clone was seen only once. For the CDR3, the DNA is TGTGCCAGCAGGCGCGCTACAGGGGACTCCTACGAGCAGTACTTC. Translating gives CASRRATGDSYEQYF. The rearrangement uses TRBV27 and TRBJ2-7; 7 bases align to TRBD1. This CDR3 region has 15 residues. CDR1 and CDR2 from the germline V gene are MNHEY and SMNVEV (reference sequence). The J segment lost 0 bases and the V segment lost 6 bases, leaving 8 bases of the junction unmatched.

V gene TRBV5-1 combines with J gene TRBJ1-2, with D tentatively TRBD1 (5 bases). The ends were cut back, 4 bases at V and 1 base at J, with 20 bases in the middle. The CDR3 consists of 17 residues. Germline V lookup: CDR1 SGHRS, CDR2 YFSETQ. The CDR3 coding sequence is TGCGCCAGCAGCCCGGGAGGGGTTACGGTCGTTAACTATGGCTACACCTTC. This codes for CASSPGGVTVVNYGYTF.

This clone was recorded only once. V usage is TRBV10-3 and J usage is TRBJ2-3, with TRBD2 matching 8 bases. Germline V CDR1 and CDR2: ENHRY, SYGVKD. J gave up 5 bases and V 10 bases, and 11 bases lay outside the gene matches. CDR3 length: 14 residues. The CDR3: CATSSSGSRDTQYF. The CDR3 DNA follows: TGTGCCACGTCGTCGAGCGGGAGTAGAGATACGCAGTATTTT.

The V and J genes are TRBV19 and TRBJ2-7; maybe TRBD1 (6 bases). The CDR3 has 12 amino acids. Between the trimmed V and J ends, which lost 5 bases and 5 bases, there was a span of 10 bases. Germline CDR1 reads LNHDA; CDR2 reads SQIVND (reference sequence). CDR3 sequence (DNA): TGTGCCAGTAGTGGGGGCTGGGACGAGCAGTACTTC. Its translation: CASSGGWDEQYF.

This clone was recorded once. The rearrangement uses TRBV27 and TRBJ2-5; no reliable D call. CDR1 and CDR2 from the germline V gene are MNHEY and SMNVEV (reference sequence). The CDR3 totals 11 residues. Trimming left V 6 bases short and J 2 bases short, with 4 bases between. The CDR3: CASSSQETQYF. The CDR3 DNA reads TGTGCCAGCAGCTCGCAAGAGACCCAGTACTTC.

The sample holds many counts of this clone. V gene TRBV29-1 combines with J gene TRBJ2-1; 9 bases match TRBD2. The CDR3 consists of 15 residues. Germline CDR1 reads SQVTM; CDR2 reads ANQGSEA. V lost 1 base, J lost 3 bases, and 4 bases stayed unmatched. As DNA, the CDR3 is TGCAGCGTTGAAGGTAGCGGGAGTATCTACAATGAGCAGTTCTTC. Protein: CSVEGSGSIYNEQFF.

The chain is built from TRBV7-2 and TRBJ2-3; no reliable D call. V lost 1 base, J lost 0 bases, and 5 bases lay in between. Germline CDR1 SGHTA, CDR2 FQGNSA. CDR3 length equals 14 residues. In DNA, the CDR3 is TGTGCCAGCAGCTTAGATCTGAGCACAGATACGCAGTATTTT. It yields the protein CASSLDLSTDTQYF.

The chain links TRBV7-9 to TRBJ2-5; no firm D call. The closer fit of TRBJ2-7 to the DNA end suggests the J call may be wrong. Germline CDR1 and CDR2: SEHNR and FQNEAQ (reference sequence). CDR3 length: 13 residues. The CDR3 region is CASSLSFAYEQYF. For the CDR3, the DNA is TGTGCCAGCAGCTTAAGTTTCGCCTACGAGCAGTACTTC.

J is TRBJ1-6 and V is TRBV27; the D is unclear. CDR1 is MNHEY and CDR2 is SMNVEV in the germline V gene (reference sequence). The CDR3 runs 14 residues. The ends were cut back, 9 bases at V and 0 bases at J, with 9 bases in the middle. The CDR3, as DNA: TGTGCCAGTGCGGGTGGCTCCTATAATTCACCCCTCCACTTT. Translated, it gives CASAGGSYNSPLHF.

The rearrangement links TRBV7-9 to TRBJ2-3; perhaps TRBD1 as D (7 bases). The germline V gene has CDR1 SEHNR and CDR2 FQNEAQ (reference sequence). The CDR3 extends over 15 amino acids. Trimming cost V 0 bases and J 4 bases, with 11 bases left between them. The CDR3 is CASSLAQGEADTQYF. The CDR3 nucleotides read TGTGCCAGCAGCTTAGCGCAGGGGGAGGCAGATACGCAGTATTTT.